This is a list of T cell receptor beta chains from one sample in a study of breast tumors, draining lymph nodes, adjacent tissues. From the multiplex PCR reads, TCRdb called clonotypes with MiXCR, one entry per CDR3 protein. Of 200,000 or so distinct CDR3 sequences in the sample, roughly 31% were seen once. The sequencing input was axillary lymph node tissue. Receptor source: a female donor with breast cancer. Some clones in this sample may be carry-over from other donors' samples. Both conserved end residues are part of each CDR3. D genes are given only for firm matches.

V gene	J gene	D gene	CDR3 protein
TRBV7-9	TRBJ1-2	.	CASSLNPGRTYGYPF
TRBV4-2	TRBJ2-1	.	CASRPGAYNEQFF
TRBV2	TRBJ2-5	.	CASSASRETQYF
TRBV12-3/TRBV12-4	TRBJ2-1	.	CASSLKGWNEQFF
TRBV12-3/TRBV12-4	TRBJ1-4	.	CASGHGENLFF
TRBV6-1	TRBJ1-6	TRBD1	CASSEALGTGPSPLHF
TRBV3-1	TRBJ2-3	.	CASGRADTQYF
TRBV10-1	TRBJ1-4	.	CANPATNEKLFF
TRBV2	TRBJ2-5	TRBD1	CASSGTGIETQYF
TRBV12-3/TRBV12-4	TRBJ2-1	.	CASSLAADGQQFF
TRBV20-1	TRBJ2-3	.	CSATQNLGTDTQYF
TRBV6-1	TRBJ2-2	.	CASKGRPNTGELFF
TRBV4-3	TRBJ2-3	.	CASSQGLAHTQYF
TRBV20-1	TRBJ2-3	TRBD2	CSASLAGGHTDTQYF
TRBV6-2/TRBV6-3	TRBJ1-5	TRBD1	CASNPTGGNQPQHF
TRBV6-5	TRBJ1-3	.	CASSLSGRAGNTIYF
TRBV6-5	TRBJ2-7	TRBD1	CASSSEQGAPHEQYF